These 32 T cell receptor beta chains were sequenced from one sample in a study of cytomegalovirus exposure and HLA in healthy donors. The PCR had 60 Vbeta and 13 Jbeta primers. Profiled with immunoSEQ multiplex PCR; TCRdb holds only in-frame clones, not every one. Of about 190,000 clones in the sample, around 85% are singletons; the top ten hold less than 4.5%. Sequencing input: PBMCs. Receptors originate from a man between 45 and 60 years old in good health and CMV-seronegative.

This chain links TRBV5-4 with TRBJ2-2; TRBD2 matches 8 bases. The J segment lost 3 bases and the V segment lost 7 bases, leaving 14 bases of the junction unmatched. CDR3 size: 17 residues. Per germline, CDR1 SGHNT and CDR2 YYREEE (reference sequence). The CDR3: CASAGGGGGRDTGELFF. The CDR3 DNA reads TGTGCCAGCGCTGGAGGAGGCGGGGGGCGGGACACCGGGGAGCTGTTTTTT.

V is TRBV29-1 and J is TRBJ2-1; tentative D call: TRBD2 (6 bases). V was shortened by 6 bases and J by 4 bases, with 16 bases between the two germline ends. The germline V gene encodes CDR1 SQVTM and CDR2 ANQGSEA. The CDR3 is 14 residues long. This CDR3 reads CSVGGPGRYNEQFF. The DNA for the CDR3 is TGCAGCGTGGGGGGACCGGGTAGATACAATGAGCAGTTCTTC.

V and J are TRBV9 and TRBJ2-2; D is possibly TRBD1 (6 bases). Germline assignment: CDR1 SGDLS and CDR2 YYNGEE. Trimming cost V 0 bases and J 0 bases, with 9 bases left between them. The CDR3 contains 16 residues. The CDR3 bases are TGTGCCAGCAGCGTAGTTGGGGGCGCGAACACCGGGGAGCTGTTTTTT. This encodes CASSVVGGANTGELFF.

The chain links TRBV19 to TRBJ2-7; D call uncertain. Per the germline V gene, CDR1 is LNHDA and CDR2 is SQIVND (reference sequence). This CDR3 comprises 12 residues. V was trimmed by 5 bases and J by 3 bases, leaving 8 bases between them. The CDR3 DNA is TGTGCCAGTAGTGCAAACTACTACGAGCAGTACTTC. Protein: CASSANYYEQYF.

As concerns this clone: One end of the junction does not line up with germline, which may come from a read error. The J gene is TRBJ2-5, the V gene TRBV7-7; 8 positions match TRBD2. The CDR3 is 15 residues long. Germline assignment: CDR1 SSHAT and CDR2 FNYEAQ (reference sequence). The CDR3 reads CASSLVRGAQETQYF. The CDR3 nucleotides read TGTGCTAGCAGCTTAGTGCGGGGGGCACAAGAGACCCAGTACTTC.

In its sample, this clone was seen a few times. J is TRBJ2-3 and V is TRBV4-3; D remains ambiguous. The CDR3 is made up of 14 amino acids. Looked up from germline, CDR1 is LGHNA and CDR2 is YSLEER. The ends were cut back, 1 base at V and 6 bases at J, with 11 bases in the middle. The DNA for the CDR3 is TGCGCCAGCAGCCAAGCGAATGGCTTGGATACGCAGTATTTT. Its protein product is CASSQANGLDTQYF.

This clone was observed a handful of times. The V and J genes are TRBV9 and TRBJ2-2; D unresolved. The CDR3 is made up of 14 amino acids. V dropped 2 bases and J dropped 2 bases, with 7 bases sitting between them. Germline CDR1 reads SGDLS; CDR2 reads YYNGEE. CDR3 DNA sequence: TGTGCCAGCAGCGTCGGCGGAAACACCGGGGAGCTGTTTTTT. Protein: CASSVGGNTGELFF.

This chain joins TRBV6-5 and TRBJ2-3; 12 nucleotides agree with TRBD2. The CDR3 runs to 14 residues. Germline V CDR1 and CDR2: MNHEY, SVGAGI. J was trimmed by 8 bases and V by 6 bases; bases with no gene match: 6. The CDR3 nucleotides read TGTGCCAGCAGCTCTAGCGGGGGGGGCGTTACGCAGTATTTT. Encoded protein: CASSSSGGGVTQYF.

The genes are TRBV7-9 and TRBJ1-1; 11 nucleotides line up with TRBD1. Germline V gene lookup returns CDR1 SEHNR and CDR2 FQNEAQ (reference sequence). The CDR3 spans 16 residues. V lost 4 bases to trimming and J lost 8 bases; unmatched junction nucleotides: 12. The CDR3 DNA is TGTGCCAGCAGCTCGACCGGGACAGGGGGAAAAGTCGAAGCTTTCTTT. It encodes CASSSTGTGGKVEAFF.

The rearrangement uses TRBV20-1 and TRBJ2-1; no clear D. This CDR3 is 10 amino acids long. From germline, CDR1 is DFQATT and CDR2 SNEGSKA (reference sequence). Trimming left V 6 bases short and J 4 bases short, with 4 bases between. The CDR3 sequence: CSAEYNEQFF. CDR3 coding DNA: TGCAGTGCCGAGTACAATGAGCAGTTCTTC.

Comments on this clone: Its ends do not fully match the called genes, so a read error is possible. Written as DNA, the CDR3 is TGTTCCAGCCGGGTTGATGTCTCTCCTGAAGCTTTCTTT. Translation gives CSSRVDVSPEAFF. The J gene is TRBJ1-1, the V gene TRBV7-9, with no clear D. The CDR3 loop spans 13 amino acids. CDR1 is SEHNR, CDR2 FQNEAQ, per germline (reference sequence).

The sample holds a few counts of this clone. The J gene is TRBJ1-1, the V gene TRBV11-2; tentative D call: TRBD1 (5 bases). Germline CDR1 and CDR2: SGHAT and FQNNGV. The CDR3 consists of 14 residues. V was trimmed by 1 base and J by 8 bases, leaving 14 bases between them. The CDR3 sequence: CASSLGGPLTEAFF. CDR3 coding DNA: TGTGCCAGCAGCTTAGGGGGCCCTCTGACCGAAGCTTTCTTT.

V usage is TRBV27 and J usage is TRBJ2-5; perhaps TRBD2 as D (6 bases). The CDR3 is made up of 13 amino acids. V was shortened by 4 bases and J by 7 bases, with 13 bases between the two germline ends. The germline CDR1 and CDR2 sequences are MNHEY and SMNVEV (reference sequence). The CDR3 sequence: CASSSGLRRTQYF. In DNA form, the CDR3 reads TGTGCCAGCAGTTCGGGACTCCGGAGGACCCAGTACTTC.

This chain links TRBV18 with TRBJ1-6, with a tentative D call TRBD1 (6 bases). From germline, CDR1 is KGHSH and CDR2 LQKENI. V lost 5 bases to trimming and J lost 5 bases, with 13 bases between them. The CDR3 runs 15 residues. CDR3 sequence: CASSSLDSHNSPLHF. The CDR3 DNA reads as TGTGCCAGCTCATCTCTGGACAGCCATAATTCACCCCTCCACTTT.

CDR3 nucleotide sequence: TGTGCCAGCAGTGAGGGCCGCAACCATGGCTACACCTTC. Residues: CASSEGRNHGYTF. The chain joins TRBV25-1 to TRBJ1-2; D gene uncertain. Trimming removed 3 bases at V and 6 bases at J, with 11 bases between. This CDR3 spans 13 amino acids. Germline values: CDR1 MGHDK, CDR2 SYGVNS.

CDR3 amino acids: CASSRGQGGEKLFF. In DNA, the CDR3 is TGTGCCAGCTCACGAGGACAGGGTGGGGAAAAACTGTTTTTT. The rearrangement uses TRBV18 and TRBJ1-4, with 8 bases aligning to TRBD1. This CDR3 has 14 amino acids. Germline trimming cut 4 bases from V and 8 bases from J; bases unmatched to any gene: 6. CDR1 and CDR2 from the germline V gene are KGHSH and LQKENI.

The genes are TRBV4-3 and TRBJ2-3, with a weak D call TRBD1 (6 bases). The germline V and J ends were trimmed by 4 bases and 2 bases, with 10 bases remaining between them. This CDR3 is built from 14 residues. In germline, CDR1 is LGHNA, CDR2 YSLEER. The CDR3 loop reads CASSRGPDTDTQYF. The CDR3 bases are TGCGCCAGCAGCCGGGGGCCTGACACAGATACGCAGTATTTT.

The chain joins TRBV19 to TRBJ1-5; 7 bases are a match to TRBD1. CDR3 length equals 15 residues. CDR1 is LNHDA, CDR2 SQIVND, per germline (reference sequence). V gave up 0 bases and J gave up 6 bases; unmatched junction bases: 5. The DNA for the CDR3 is TGTGCCAGTAGTATAGACGACAGGGTTGGTCAGCCCCAGCATTTT. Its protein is CASSIDDRVGQPQHF.

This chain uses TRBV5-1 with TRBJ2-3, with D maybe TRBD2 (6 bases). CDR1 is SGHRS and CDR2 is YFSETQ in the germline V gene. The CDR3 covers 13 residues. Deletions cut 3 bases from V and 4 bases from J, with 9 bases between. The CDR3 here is CASSSGGADTQYF. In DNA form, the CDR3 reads TGCGCCAGCAGCTCGGGCGGGGCAGATACGCAGTATTTT.

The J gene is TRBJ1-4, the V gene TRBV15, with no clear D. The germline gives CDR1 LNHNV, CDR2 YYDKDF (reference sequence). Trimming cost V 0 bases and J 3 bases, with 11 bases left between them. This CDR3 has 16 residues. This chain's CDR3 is CATSREIPAANEKLFF. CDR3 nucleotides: TGTGCCACCAGCAGAGAGATCCCAGCGGCTAATGAAAAACTGTTTTTT.

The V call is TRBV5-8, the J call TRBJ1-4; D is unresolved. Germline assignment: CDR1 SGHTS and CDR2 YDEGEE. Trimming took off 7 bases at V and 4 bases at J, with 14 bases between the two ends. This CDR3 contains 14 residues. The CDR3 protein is CASYFRGRNEKLFF. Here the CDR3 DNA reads TGTGCCAGCTACTTCAGAGGGCGTAATGAAAAACTGTTTTTT.

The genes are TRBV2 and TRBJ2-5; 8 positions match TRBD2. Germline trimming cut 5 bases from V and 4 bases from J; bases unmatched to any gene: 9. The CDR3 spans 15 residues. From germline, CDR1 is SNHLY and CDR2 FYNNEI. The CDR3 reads CASSRTAGVGETQYF. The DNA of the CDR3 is TGTGCCAGCAGTCGGACAGCGGGGGTCGGAGAGACCCAGTACTTC.

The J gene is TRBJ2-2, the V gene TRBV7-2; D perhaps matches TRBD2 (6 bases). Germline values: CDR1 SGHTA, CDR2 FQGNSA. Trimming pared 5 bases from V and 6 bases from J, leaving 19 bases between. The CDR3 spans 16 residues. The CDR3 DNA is TGTGCCAGCAGCCCGGGGGAGCACAGGAAGGCCGGGGAGCTGTTTTTT. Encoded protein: CASSPGEHRKAGELFF.

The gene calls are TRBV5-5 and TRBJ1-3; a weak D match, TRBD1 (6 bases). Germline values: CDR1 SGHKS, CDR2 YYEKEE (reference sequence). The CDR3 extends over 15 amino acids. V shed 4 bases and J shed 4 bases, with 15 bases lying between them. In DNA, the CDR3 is TGTGCCAGCAGCACAGACAGGAGACTAGGAAACACCATATATTTT. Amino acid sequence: CASSTDRRLGNTIYF. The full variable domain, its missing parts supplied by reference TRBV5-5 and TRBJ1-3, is DAGVTQSPTHLIKTRGQQVTLRCSPISGHKSVSWYQQVLGQGPQFIFQYYEKEERGRGNFPDRFSARQFPNYSSELNVNALLLGDSALYLCASSTDRRLGNTIYFGEGSWLTVV.

The CDR3 here is CASSMGAEWAYEQYF. The CDR3 bases are TGTGCCAGTAGTATGGGGGCAGAGTGGGCCTACGAGCAGTACTTC. The chain is built from TRBV19 and TRBJ2-7, with D maybe TRBD1 (6 bases). V gave up 3 bases and J gave up 2 bases, with 14 bases separating them. The CDR3 is made up of 15 amino acids. Germline V gives CDR1 LNHDA, CDR2 SQIVND (reference sequence).

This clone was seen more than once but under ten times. CDR3: CASSLSGISQPQHF. The CDR3 DNA reads as TGTGCCAGCAGTTTGTCAGGGATAAGCCAGCCCCAGCATTTT. The chain employs TRBV28 and TRBJ1-5, with a tentative D call TRBD1 (5 bases). The CDR3 sequence is 14 residues long. Germline values: CDR1 MDHEN, CDR2 SYDVKM. Trimming left V 3 bases short and J 7 bases short, with 13 bases between.

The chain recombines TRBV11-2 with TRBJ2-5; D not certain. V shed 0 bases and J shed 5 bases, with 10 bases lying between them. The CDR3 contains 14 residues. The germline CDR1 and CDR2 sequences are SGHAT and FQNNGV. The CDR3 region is CASSLDPRGETQYF. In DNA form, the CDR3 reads TGTGCCAGCAGCTTAGACCCCCGAGGCGAGACCCAGTACTTC.

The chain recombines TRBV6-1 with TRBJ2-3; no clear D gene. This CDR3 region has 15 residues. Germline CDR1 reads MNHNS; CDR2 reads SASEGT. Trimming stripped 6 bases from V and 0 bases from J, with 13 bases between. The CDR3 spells CASSLAMRSTDTQYF. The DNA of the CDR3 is TGTGCCAGCAGCCTCGCGATGAGGAGCACAGATACGCAGTATTTT.

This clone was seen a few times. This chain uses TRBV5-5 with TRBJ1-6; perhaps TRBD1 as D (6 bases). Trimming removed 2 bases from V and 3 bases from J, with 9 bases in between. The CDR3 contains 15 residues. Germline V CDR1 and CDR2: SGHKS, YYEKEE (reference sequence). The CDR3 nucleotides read TGTGCCAGCAGCTTCGAAGGGGGCTATAATTCACCCCTCCACTTT. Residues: CASSFEGGYNSPLHF.

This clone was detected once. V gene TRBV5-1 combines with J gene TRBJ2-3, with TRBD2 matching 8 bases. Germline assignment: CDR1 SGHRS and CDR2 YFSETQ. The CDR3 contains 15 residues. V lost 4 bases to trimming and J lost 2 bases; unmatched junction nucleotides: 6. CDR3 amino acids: CASSTLTSDTDTQYF. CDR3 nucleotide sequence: TGCGCCAGCAGCACCCTGACTAGCGACACAGATACGCAGTATTTT.

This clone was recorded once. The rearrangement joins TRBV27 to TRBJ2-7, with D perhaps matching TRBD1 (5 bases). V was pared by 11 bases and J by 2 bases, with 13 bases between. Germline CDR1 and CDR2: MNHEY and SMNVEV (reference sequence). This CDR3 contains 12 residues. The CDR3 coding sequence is TGTGCCTCGCAGGGCAGTCCCTACGAGCAGTACTTC. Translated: CASQGSPYEQYF.

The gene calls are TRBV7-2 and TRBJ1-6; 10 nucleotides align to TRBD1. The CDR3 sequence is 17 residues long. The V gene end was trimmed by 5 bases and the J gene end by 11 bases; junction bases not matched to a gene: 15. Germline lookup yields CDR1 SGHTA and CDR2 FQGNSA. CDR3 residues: CASSRVGFGTGDPPLHF. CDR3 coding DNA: TGTGCCAGCAGCCGTGTTGGTTTCGGGACAGGGGACCCACCCCTCCACTTT.